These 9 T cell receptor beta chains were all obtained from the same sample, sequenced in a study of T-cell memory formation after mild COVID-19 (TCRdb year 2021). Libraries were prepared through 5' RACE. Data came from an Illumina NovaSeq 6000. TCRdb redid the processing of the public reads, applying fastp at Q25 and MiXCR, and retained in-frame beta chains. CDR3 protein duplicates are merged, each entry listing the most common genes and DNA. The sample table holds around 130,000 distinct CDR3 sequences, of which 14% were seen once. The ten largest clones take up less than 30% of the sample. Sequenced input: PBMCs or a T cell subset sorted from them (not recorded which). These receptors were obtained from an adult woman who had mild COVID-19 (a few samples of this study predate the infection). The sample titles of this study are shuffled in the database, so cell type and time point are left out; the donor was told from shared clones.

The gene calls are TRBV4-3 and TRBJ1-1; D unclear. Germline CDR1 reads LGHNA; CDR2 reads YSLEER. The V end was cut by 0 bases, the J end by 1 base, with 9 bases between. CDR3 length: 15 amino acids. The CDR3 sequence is CASSQEPSPNTEAFF. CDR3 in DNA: TGCGCCAGCAGCCAAGAGCCGTCACCGAACACTGAAGCTTTCTTT.

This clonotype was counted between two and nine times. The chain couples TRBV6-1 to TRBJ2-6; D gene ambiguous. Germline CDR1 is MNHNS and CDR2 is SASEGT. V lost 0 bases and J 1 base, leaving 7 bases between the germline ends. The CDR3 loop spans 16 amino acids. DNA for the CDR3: TGTGCCAGCAGTGAAGCCTGGAGATCTGGGGCCAACGTCCTGACTTTC. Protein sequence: CASSEAWRSGANVLTF.

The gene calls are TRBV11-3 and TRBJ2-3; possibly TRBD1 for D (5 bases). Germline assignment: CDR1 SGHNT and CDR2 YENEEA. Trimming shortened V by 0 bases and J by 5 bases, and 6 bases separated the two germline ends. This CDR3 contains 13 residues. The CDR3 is CASSLDREDTQYF. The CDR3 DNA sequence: TGTGCCAGCAGCTTAGACAGGGAAGATACGCAGTATTTT.

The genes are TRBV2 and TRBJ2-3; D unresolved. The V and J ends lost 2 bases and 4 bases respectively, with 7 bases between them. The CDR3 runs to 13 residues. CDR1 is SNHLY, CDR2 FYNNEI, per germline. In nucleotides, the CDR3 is TGTGCCAGCAGTGAATTGGGCCCAGATACGCAGTATTTT. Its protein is CASSELGPDTQYF.

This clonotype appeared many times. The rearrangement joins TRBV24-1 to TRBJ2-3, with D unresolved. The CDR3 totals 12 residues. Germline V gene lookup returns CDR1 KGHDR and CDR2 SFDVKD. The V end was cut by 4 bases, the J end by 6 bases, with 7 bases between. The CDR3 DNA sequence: TGTGCCACCAGTGACTACGAGGATACGCAGTATTTT. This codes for CATSDYEDTQYF.

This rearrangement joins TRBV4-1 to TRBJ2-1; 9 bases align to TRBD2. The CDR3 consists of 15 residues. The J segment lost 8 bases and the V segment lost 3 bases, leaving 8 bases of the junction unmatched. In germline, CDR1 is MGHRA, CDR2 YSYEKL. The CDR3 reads CASSQSPGLADEQFF. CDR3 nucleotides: TGCGCCAGCAGCCAGTCTCCGGGACTAGCTGATGAGCAGTTCTTC.

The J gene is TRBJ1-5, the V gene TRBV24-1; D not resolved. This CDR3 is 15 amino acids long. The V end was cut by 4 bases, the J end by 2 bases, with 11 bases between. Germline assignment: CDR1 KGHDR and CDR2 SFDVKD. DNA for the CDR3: TGTGCCACCAGTGACCCCTTGGTGGGCAATCAGCCCCAGCATTTT. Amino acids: CATSDPLVGNQPQHF.

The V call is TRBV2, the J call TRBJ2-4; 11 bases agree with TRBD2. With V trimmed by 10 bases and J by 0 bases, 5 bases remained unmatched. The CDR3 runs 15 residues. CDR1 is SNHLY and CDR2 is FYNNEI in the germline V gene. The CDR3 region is CATGTSGLAKNIQYF. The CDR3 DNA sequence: TGTGCCACTGGGACTAGCGGATTAGCCAAAAACATTCAGTACTTC.

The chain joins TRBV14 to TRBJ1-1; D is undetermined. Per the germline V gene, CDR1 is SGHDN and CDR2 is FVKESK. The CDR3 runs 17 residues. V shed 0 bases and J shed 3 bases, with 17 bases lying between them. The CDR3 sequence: CASSQELPQWLDTEAFF. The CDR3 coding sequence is TGTGCCAGCAGCCAAGAATTGCCCCAATGGTTGGACACTGAAGCTTTCTTT.